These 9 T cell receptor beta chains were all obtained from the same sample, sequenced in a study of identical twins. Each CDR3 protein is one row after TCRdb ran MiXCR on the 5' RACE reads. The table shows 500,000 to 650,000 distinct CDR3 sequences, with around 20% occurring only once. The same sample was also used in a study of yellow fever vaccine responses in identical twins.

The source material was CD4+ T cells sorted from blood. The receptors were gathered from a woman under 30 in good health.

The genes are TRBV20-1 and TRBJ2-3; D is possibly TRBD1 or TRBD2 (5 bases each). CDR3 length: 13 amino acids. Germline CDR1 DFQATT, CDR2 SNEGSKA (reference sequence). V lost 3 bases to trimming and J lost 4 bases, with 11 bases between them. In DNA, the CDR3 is TGCAGTGCTAGCGGGACCGCGGCAGATACGCAGTATTTT. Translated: CSASGTAADTQYF.

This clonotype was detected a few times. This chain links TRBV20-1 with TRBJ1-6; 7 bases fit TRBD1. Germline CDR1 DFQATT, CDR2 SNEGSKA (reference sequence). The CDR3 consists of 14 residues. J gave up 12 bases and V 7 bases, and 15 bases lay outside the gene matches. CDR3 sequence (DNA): TGCAGTGTCAAGGACAGGAACAAGGGGGGACCCCTCCACTTT. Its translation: CSVKDRNKGGPLHF.

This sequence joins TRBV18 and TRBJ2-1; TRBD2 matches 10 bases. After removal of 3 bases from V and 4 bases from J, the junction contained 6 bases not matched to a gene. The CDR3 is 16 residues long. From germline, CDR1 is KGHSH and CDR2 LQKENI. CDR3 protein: CASSPLAGVMYNEQFF. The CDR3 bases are TGTGCCAGCTCACCCCTAGCGGGAGTGATGTACAATGAGCAGTTCTTC.

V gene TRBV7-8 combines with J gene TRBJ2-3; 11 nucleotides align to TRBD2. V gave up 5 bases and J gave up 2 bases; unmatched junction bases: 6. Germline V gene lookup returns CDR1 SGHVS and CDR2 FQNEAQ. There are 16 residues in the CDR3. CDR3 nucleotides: TGTGCCAGCAGCCTCCGACTAGCGGGGACCACAGATACGCAGTATTTT. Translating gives CASSLRLAGTTDTQYF.

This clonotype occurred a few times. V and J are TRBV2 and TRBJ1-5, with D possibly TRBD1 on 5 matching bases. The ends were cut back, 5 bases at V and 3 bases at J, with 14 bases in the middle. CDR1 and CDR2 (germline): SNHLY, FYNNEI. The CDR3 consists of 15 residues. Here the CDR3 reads CASSSTEDYNQPQHF. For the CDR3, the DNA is TGTGCCAGCAGTTCGACAGAGGATTACAATCAGCCCCAGCATTTT.

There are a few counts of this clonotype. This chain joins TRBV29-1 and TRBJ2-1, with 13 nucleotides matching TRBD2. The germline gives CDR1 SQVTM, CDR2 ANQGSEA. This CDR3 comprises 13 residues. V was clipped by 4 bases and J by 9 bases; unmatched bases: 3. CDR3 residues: CSVGTSGSGEQFF. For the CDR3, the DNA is TGCAGCGTTGGGACTAGCGGGAGCGGTGAGCAGTTCTTC.

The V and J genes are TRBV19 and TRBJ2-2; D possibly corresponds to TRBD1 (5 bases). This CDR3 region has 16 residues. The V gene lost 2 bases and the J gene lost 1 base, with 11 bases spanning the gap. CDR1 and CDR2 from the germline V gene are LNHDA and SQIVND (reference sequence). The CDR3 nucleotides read TGTGCCAGTAGTATAAGCCAGGGAATGAACACCGGGGAGCTGTTTTTT. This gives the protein CASSISQGMNTGELFF.

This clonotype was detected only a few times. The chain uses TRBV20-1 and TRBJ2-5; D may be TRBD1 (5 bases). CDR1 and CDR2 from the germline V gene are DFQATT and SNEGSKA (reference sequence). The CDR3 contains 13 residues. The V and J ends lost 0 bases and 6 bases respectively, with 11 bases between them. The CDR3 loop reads CSARDRGLKTQYF. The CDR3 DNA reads TGCAGTGCTAGAGATAGGGGTCTGAAGACCCAGTACTTC.

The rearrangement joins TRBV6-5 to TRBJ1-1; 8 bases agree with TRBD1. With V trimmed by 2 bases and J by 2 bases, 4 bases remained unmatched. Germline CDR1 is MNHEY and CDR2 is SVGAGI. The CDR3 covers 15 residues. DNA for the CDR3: TGTGCCAGCAGTTACCCGGGACAGGAAAACACTGAAGCTTTCTTT. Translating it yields CASSYPGQENTEAFF.